The rows below give T cell receptor beta chains drawn from one sample of a study of blood T cell repertoires in COVID-19. Profiled with immunoSEQ multiplex PCR; TCRdb holds only in-frame clones, not every one. This table holds 160,000 or so clones, roughly 90% found once. Sequencing was done on a sample of peripheral blood. These receptors originate from a man aged 55 to 69 with active or convalescent COVID-19. The CDR3 runs from the conserved cysteine through the conserved F or W. The order of the fields is clone size, V gene, J gene, D gene, CDR3 protein, CDR3 DNA. A D gene is named only where the DNA matches it firmly. Where a row states a size, it is once, few, many or the class of an expanded clone; other rows omit it.

clone_size: .
v_call: TRBV10-3
j_call: TRBJ2-7
d_call: .
cdr3_aa: CAISDRGSTYEQYF
cdr3_nt: TGTGCCATCAGTGACAGGGGATCCACCTACGAGCAGTACTTC

clone_size: .
v_call: TRBV10-3
j_call: TRBJ2-7
d_call: TRBD2
cdr3_aa: CAISGASGSYEQYF
cdr3_nt: TGTGCCATCAGTGGGGCTAGCGGCTCCTACGAGCAGTACTTC

clone_size: .
v_call: TRBV6-4
j_call: TRBJ2-3
d_call: .
cdr3_aa: CASSDSWAAPTDTQYF
cdr3_nt: TGTGCCAGCAGTGACTCTTGGGCAGCCCCCACAGATACGCAGTATTTT

clone_size: .
v_call: TRBV11-3
j_call: TRBJ2-2
d_call: .
cdr3_aa: CASSPLRGELFF
cdr3_nt: TGTGCCAGCAGCCCCCTCCGTGGGGAGCTGTTTTTT

clone_size: .
v_call: TRBV5-1
j_call: TRBJ1-1
d_call: .
cdr3_aa: CASSLEGSNTEAFF
cdr3_nt: TGCGCCAGCAGCTTGGAGGGGTCGAACACTGAAGCTTTCTTT

clone_size: few
v_call: TRBV6-1
j_call: TRBJ1-4
d_call: TRBD1
cdr3_aa: CASSESGAGGNEKLFF
cdr3_nt: TGTGCCAGCAGTGAGAGTGGGGCAGGGGGGAATGAAAAACTGTTTTTT

clone_size: .
v_call: TRBV5-4
j_call: TRBJ2-2
d_call: .
cdr3_aa: CASSSSLNTGELFF
cdr3_nt: TGTGCCAGCAGCTCCTCTCTAAACACCGGGGAGCTGTTTTTT

clone_size: .
v_call: TRBV5-1
j_call: TRBJ1-5
d_call: TRBD1
cdr3_aa: CASSVTGDQPQHF
cdr3_nt: TGCGCCAGCAGCGTAACAGGGGATCAGCCCCAGCATTTT

clone_size: .
v_call: TRBV11-2
j_call: TRBJ1-1
d_call: .
cdr3_aa: CASSLDLPGTIAEAFF
cdr3_nt: TGTGCCAGCAGCTTAGATCTGCCAGGGACAATTGCTGAAGCTTTCTTT

clone_size: .
v_call: TRBV15
j_call: TRBJ2-1
d_call: TRBD2
cdr3_aa: CATGLAGSRGSYNEQFF
cdr3_nt: TGTGCCACCGGACTAGCGGGGAGTAGGGGATCCTACAATGAGCAGTTCTTC

clone_size: .
v_call: TRBV5-4
j_call: TRBJ1-2
d_call: .
cdr3_aa: CASSSKEAYGYTF
cdr3_nt: TGTGCCAGCAGCTCTAAAGAAGCCTATGGCTACACCTTC

clone_size: .
v_call: TRBV11-2
j_call: TRBJ1-1
d_call: .
cdr3_aa: CASSLVWGDTEAFF
cdr3_nt: TGTGCCAGCAGCTTAGTTTGGGGGGACACTGAAGCTTTCTTT

clone_size: .
v_call: TRBV2
j_call: TRBJ2-7
d_call: .
cdr3_aa: CASSETYEQYF
cdr3_nt: TGTGCCAGCAGTGAAACTTACGAGCAGTACTTC

clone_size: .
v_call: TRBV6-5
j_call: TRBJ1-1
d_call: .
cdr3_aa: CASSTTGLEAFF
cdr3_nt: TGTGCCAGCAGTACAACAGGGCTTGAAGCTTTCTTT

clone_size: .
v_call: TRBV19
j_call: TRBJ1-5
d_call: .
cdr3_aa: CASSAWGVMSNQPQHF
cdr3_nt: TGTGCCAGTAGTGCCTGGGGGGTTATGAGCAATCAGCCCCAGCATTTT

clone_size: .
v_call: TRBV6-1
j_call: TRBJ1-5
d_call: TRBD1
cdr3_aa: CASSDLWTGRINQPQHF
cdr3_nt: TGTGCCAGCAGTGACCTCTGGACAGGGAGAATCAATCAGCCCCAGCATTTT

clone_size: .
v_call: TRBV30
j_call: TRBJ1-1
d_call: .
cdr3_aa: CAWSVVRGSEAFF
cdr3_nt: TGTGCCTGGAGTGTGGTTCGGGGATCTGAAGCTTTCTTT

clone_size: .
v_call: TRBV3-1/TRBV3-2
j_call: TRBJ1-4
d_call: .
cdr3_aa: CASSQEYKKLFF
cdr3_nt: TGTGCCAGCAGCCAAGAGTATAAAAAACTGTTTTTT

clone_size: .
v_call: TRBV5-4
j_call: TRBJ2-5
d_call: .
cdr3_aa: CASSFGSETQYF
cdr3_nt: TGTGCCAGCAGTTTCGGGTCCGAGACCCAGTACTTC

clone_size: .
v_call: TRBV9
j_call: TRBJ1-1
d_call: TRBD1
cdr3_aa: CASSVGGQGAYTEAFF
cdr3_nt: TGTGCCAGCAGCGTAGGGGGACAGGGGGCTTACACTGAAGCTTTCTTT

clone_size: .
v_call: TRBV28
j_call: TRBJ1-2
d_call: TRBD1
cdr3_aa: CASSITTGTGVRGYTF
cdr3_nt: TGTGCCAGCAGTATAACCACCGGGACAGGGGTGAGAGGCTACACCTTC

clone_size: .
v_call: TRBV6-5
j_call: TRBJ2-3
d_call: TRBD2
cdr3_aa: CASSLGTSGADTQYF
cdr3_nt: TGTGCCAGCAGCCTCGGGACTAGCGGGGCCGATACGCAGTATTTT

clone_size: .
v_call: TRBV7-9
j_call: TRBJ1-1
d_call: TRBD1
cdr3_aa: CASRPSGTGGTEAFF
cdr3_nt: TGTGCCAGCAGACCTAGCGGGACAGGGGGTACTGAAGCTTTCTTT

clone_size: .
v_call: TRBV7-2
j_call: TRBJ2-2
d_call: .
cdr3_aa: CASSLVGGGSNTGELFF
cdr3_nt: TGTGCCAGCAGCTTAGTCGGTGGCGGGTCGAACACCGGGGAGCTGTTTTTT

clone_size: .
v_call: TRBV5-1
j_call: TRBJ2-2
d_call: .
cdr3_aa: CASSLGDTNTGELFF
cdr3_nt: TGCGCCAGCAGCTTGGGCGACACAAACACCGGGGAGCTGTTTTTT

clone_size: .
v_call: TRBV27
j_call: TRBJ1-5
d_call: TRBD1
cdr3_aa: CASSLGGQGGQPQHF
cdr3_nt: TGTGCCAGCAGTTTAGGGGGACAGGGAGGACAGCCCCAGCATTTT

clone_size: few
v_call: TRBV7-9
j_call: TRBJ1-2
d_call: .
cdr3_aa: CASSLYQEGYTF
cdr3_nt: TGTGCCAGCAGCTTATATCAGGAAGGCTACACCTTC

clone_size: few
v_call: TRBV4-1
j_call: TRBJ1-2
d_call: TRBD1
cdr3_aa: CASSQTTGSNYGYTF
cdr3_nt: TGCGCCAGCAGCCAGACGACAGGGTCTAACTATGGCTACACCTTC

clone_size: .
v_call: TRBV3-1/TRBV3-2
j_call: TRBJ2-1
d_call: .
cdr3_aa: CASSPSRNEQFF
cdr3_nt: TGTGCCAGCAGCCCATCGCGCAATGAGCAGTTCTTC

clone_size: .
v_call: TRBV25-1
j_call: TRBJ2-5
d_call: .
cdr3_aa: CASSVTGFVETQYF
cdr3_nt: TGTGCCAGCAGTGTCACAGGGTTCGTAGAGACCCAGTACTTC

clone_size: once
v_call: TRBV6-6
j_call: TRBJ1-1
d_call: .
cdr3_aa: CASSYTINTEAFF
cdr3_nt: TGTGCCAGCAGCTATACTATTAACACTGAAGCTTTCTTT

clone_size: few
v_call: TRBV29-1
j_call: TRBJ2-2
d_call: .
cdr3_aa: CSVDGAKNTGELFF
cdr3_nt: TGCAGCGTTGACGGTGCAAAGAACACCGGGGAGCTGTTTTTT

clone_size: .
v_call: TRBV3-1/TRBV3-2
j_call: TRBJ2-3
d_call: TRBD2
cdr3_aa: CASSQRGVGTDTQYF
cdr3_nt: TGTGCCAGCAGCCAGCGGGGGGTGGGCACAGATACGCAGTATTTT

clone_size: .
v_call: TRBV19
j_call: TRBJ1-5
d_call: TRBD1
cdr3_aa: CASSILNRGQDNQPQHF
cdr3_nt: TGTGCCAGTAGTATATTGAACAGGGGGCAAGACAATCAGCCCCAGCATTTT

clone_size: .
v_call: TRBV18
j_call: TRBJ1-4
d_call: .
cdr3_aa: CASSPGPDEKLFF
cdr3_nt: TGTGCCAGCTCACCAGGCCCAGATGAAAAACTGTTTTTT

clone_size: .
v_call: TRBV7-2
j_call: TRBJ2-1
d_call: TRBD2
cdr3_aa: CASSESSGGPYNEQFF
cdr3_nt: TGTGCCAGCAGCGAGTCTAGCGGGGGTCCCTACAATGAGCAGTTCTTC